These 27 T cell receptor beta chains share one sample of origin, sequenced in a study of shared clonotypes between healthy human individuals. Profiled with immunoSEQ multiplex PCR; TCRdb holds only in-frame clones, not every one. The sample gives 850,000 to 1,100,000 clones, approximately 77% of which show up once; almost 0.9% is in the top ten. Sequenced: memory CD4+ T cells from PBMCs. Subset denoted: CD45RA-negative fraction. The receptors originated from a young man in good health. Some clones in this sample may be carry-over from other donors' samples.

Concerning this clone: A read error may account for a junction end that differs from germline. The J gene is TRBJ2-7, the V gene TRBV5-1, with no clear D. Per the germline V gene, CDR1 is SGHRS and CDR2 is YFSETQ. The CDR3 spans 14 residues. For the CDR3, the DNA is TGCGCCAGCGGCTTGACCGGATCCACCTACGAGCAGTACTTC. This encodes CASGLTGSTYEQYF.

CDR3 residues: CASSVGGSGAEQFF. The CDR3 nucleotides read TGTGCCAGCAGCGTAGGGGGTAGCGGGGCTGAGCAGTTCTTC. The V call is TRBV9, the J call TRBJ2-1; 8 positions agree with TRBD2. The CDR3 consists of 14 residues. Germline lookup yields CDR1 SGDLS and CDR2 YYNGEE. J was trimmed by 9 bases and V by 0 bases; bases with no gene match: 5.

This chain uses TRBV30 with TRBJ2-5; D is undetermined. The end of the DNA is better explained by TRBJ2-7, so the J call may be wrong. CDR3 length: 12 residues. The V gene's germline CDR1 is GTSNPN and CDR2 SVGIG (reference sequence). The CDR3 nucleotides read TGTGCCTGGAGCTTTGACCGGGACGAGCAGTACTTC. It codes for CAWSFDRDEQYF.

A note on this clone: A far more abundant clone sits one base away, making this likely a read error. V gene TRBV25-1 combines with J gene TRBJ2-2, with 7 bases that match TRBD1. The CDR3 covers 14 residues. Germline V CDR1 and CDR2: MGHDK, SYGVNS. This CDR3 reads CASSEYEGAGELVF. DNA of the CDR3: TGTGCCAGCAGTGAATATGAGGGGGCCGGGGAGCTGGTTTTT.

This chain connects TRBV28 to TRBJ2-2, with unresolved D. CDR3 size: 13 residues. The V end was cut by 6 bases, the J end by 4 bases, with 9 bases between. From germline, CDR1 is MDHEN and CDR2 SYDVKM. Here the CDR3 reads CASRPRSTGELFF. CDR3 DNA sequence: TGTGCCAGCAGACCTCGGAGCACCGGGGAGCTGTTTTTT. The variable domain in full, completed from reference TRBV28 and TRBJ2-2, reads DVKVTQSSRYLVKRTGEKVFLECVQDMDHENMFWYRQDPGLGLRLIYFSYDVKMKEKGDIPEGYSVSREKKERFSLILESASTNQTSMYLCASRPRSTGELFFGEGSRLTVL.

This clone was counted ten times or more. This chain joins TRBV6-6 and TRBJ1-2, with D maybe TRBD1 (6 bases). Looked up from germline, CDR1 is MNHNY and CDR2 is SVGAGI (reference sequence). Trimming stripped 8 bases from V and 7 bases from J, with 23 bases between. The CDR3 is 15 amino acids. CDR3 nucleotide sequence: TGTGCCAGCTTCCAGCGGGAGGGGGACGGGGTTGGCTACACCTTC. Its translation: CASFQREGDGVGYTF.

The V call is TRBV7-9, the J call TRBJ2-2, with D possibly matching TRBD1 (5 bases). This CDR3 has 14 amino acids. V lost 2 bases to trimming and J lost 5 bases, with 9 bases between them. Germline V gene data show CDR1 as SEHNR and CDR2 as FQNEAQ (reference sequence). CDR3 bases: TGTGCCAGCAGCTTACAGGGAACGACCGGGGAGCTGTTTTTT. Translated: CASSLQGTTGELFF.

V gene TRBV5-4 combines with J gene TRBJ2-3; D is perhaps TRBD2 (6 bases). This CDR3 contains 12 residues. Per germline, CDR1 SGHNT and CDR2 YYREEE (reference sequence). V was trimmed by 2 bases and J by 9 bases, leaving 10 bases between them. CDR3 amino acids: CASSFGEVTQYF. The CDR3 region has the DNA TGTGCCAGCAGCTTTGGGGAGGTCACGCAGTATTTT. Together with reference TRBV5-4 and TRBJ2-3, the CDR3 gives the full variable domain: ETGVTQSPTHLIKTRGQQVTLRCSSQSGHNTVSWYQQALGQGPQFIFQYYREEENGRGNFPPRFSGLQFPNYSSELNVNALELDDSALYLCASSFGEVTQYFGPGTRLTVL.

The chain joins TRBV9 to TRBJ2-1, with D unclear. Trimming removed 0 bases from V and 7 bases from J, with 11 bases in between. This CDR3 contains 14 residues. CDR1 is SGDLS, CDR2 YYNGEE, per germline. CDR3 nucleotides: TGTGCCAGCAGCGTAGTCTCGAGGACGAATGAGCAGTTCTTC. Translating gives CASSVVSRTNEQFF. Full variable domain (outside the CDR3, taken from reference TRBV9 and TRBJ2-1): DSGVTQTPKHLITATGQRVTLRCSPRSGDLSVYWYQQSLDQGLQFLIQYYNGEERAKGNILERFSAQQFPDLHSELNLSSLELGDSALYFCASSVVSRTNEQFFGPGTRLTVL.

This chain uses TRBV29-1 with TRBJ2-2; D might be TRBD1 (6 bases). The CDR3 consists of 17 residues. V was clipped by 6 bases and J by 0 bases, with 20 bases between them. Germline values: CDR1 SQVTM, CDR2 ANQGSEA. The CDR3 loop is CSVFLGGRGSNTGELFF. The CDR3 DNA sequence: TGCAGCGTCTTTCTTGGGGGCAGGGGCTCGAACACCGGGGAGCTGTTTTTT.

The chain carries TRBV5-6 and TRBJ1-5; D is perhaps TRBD1 (5 bases). CDR3 length equals 16 residues. Germline assignment: CDR1 SGHDT and CDR2 YYEEEE. Trimming left V 3 bases short and J 1 base short, with 14 bases between. The chain's CDR3 is CASSSLGGRSNQPQHF. The CDR3 region has the DNA TGTGCCAGCAGCTCCTTGGGGGGGAGGAGCAATCAGCCCCAGCATTTT.

The rearrangement uses TRBV20-1 and TRBJ1-1; no definite D call. V was clipped by 6 bases and J by 2 bases, with 7 bases between them. Looked up from germline, CDR1 is DFQATT and CDR2 is SNEGSKA (reference sequence). This CDR3 is 11 amino acids long. The CDR3 here is CSAPFNTEAFF. Here the CDR3 DNA reads TGCAGTGCCCCCTTTAACACTGAAGCTTTCTTT.

The chain combines TRBV21-1 with TRBJ1-1; TRBD1, the D gene given by the table, was not confirmed from the DNA. TRBV21-1 is a listed pseudogene. CDR3 length: 15 residues. CDR3 DNA: TGTGCCAGCAGCAAGTGGACAGGTAGAAGCCCTGAAGCTTTCTTT. This codes for CASSKWTGRSPEAFF.

Only a few counts were recorded for this clone. In nucleotides, the CDR3 is TGTGCCAGCAGTTTGGGGCTAGCGGGAGGCCTGCCCTACGAGCAGTACTTC. Encoded protein: CASSLGLAGGLPYEQYF. This chain links TRBV28 with TRBJ2-7, with 11 positions matching TRBD2. Germline trimming cut 3 bases from V and 2 bases from J; bases unmatched to any gene: 9. This CDR3 is built from 17 residues. From germline, CDR1 is MDHEN and CDR2 SYDVKM.

This clone appeared many times. The sample carries other DNA sequences with the same CDR3. The CDR3 coding sequence is TGCGCCAGCAGCTTCGAAGGGAGGACTGAAGCTTTCTTT. It encodes CASSFEGRTEAFF. This chain uses TRBV5-1 with TRBJ1-1; no firm D call. V was trimmed by 2 bases and J by 5 bases, leaving 10 bases between them. Germline-derived CDR1 and CDR2 are SGHRS and YFSETQ. The CDR3 consists of 13 residues.

The J gene is TRBJ2-7, the V gene TRBV28; no reliable D call. This CDR3 region has 13 residues. Trimming took off 3 bases at V and 2 bases at J, with 8 bases between the two ends. CDR1 is MDHEN, CDR2 SYDVKM, per germline. CDR3 residues: CASSLRLTYEQYF. As DNA, the CDR3 is TGTGCCAGCAGTTTGCGTCTTACCTACGAGCAGTACTTC.

The V call is TRBV5-6, the J call TRBJ2-7, with D uncertain. The CDR3 is made up of 11 amino acids. Germline V CDR1 and CDR2: SGHDT, YYEEEE. With 2 bases removed from V and 5 bases from J, the gap between germline ends came to 5 bases. CDR3 DNA sequence: TGTGCCAGCAGCTTAAACGACGAGCAGTACTTC. It specifies CASSLNDEQYF. Together with reference TRBV5-6 and TRBJ2-7, the CDR3 gives the full variable domain: DAGVTQSPTHLIKTRGQQVTLRCSPKSGHDTVSWYQQALGQGPQFIFQYYEEEERQRGNFPDRFSGHQFPNYSSELNVNALLLGDSALYLCASSLNDEQYFGPGTRLTVT.

On this clone: Additional DNA sequences in this sample encode the identical CDR3. The chain is built from TRBV11-2 and TRBJ2-2; 9 nucleotides line up with TRBD2. Trimming took 1 base from V and 4 from J; bases not matched to a gene: 1. The CDR3 consists of 15 residues. The V gene's germline CDR1 is SGHAT and CDR2 FQNNGV. CDR3 sequence (DNA): TGTGCCAGCAGCTTAGGACTAGCGGTCACCGGGGAGCTGTTTTTT. Translating gives CASSLGLAVTGELFF.

On this clone: This likely traces to a read error, being one base from a far larger clone. The V gene is TRBV7-9, the J gene TRBJ1-2; TRBD1 aligns across 7 bases. Germline V gene sequence: CDR1 SEHNR, CDR2 FQNEAQ (reference sequence). The CDR3 spans 12 residues. The CDR3 region is CAGSVGQASYTF. CDR3 bases: TGTGCCGGCAGCGTCGGACAGGCTAGCTACACCTTC.

The chain links TRBV15 to TRBJ2-5, with TRBD2 identical over 9 bases. The ends lost 1 base at V and 4 bases at J; junction bases unmatched: 7. Germline CDR1 is LNHNV and CDR2 is YYDKDF (reference sequence). The CDR3 loop spans 16 amino acids. Here the CDR3 DNA reads TGTGCCACCAGCAGAGTCAGGACTAGCGAGGTAGAGACCCAGTACTTC. As protein: CATSRVRTSEVETQYF. The whole variable domain, filled in from reference TRBV15 and TRBJ2-5, reads DAMVIQNPRYQVTQFGKPVTLSCSQTLNHNVMYWYQQKSSQAPKLLFHYYDKDFNNEADTPDNFQSRRPNTSFCFLDIRSPGLGDTAMYLCATSRVRTSEVETQYFGPGTRLLVL.

This rearrangement joins TRBV7-3 to TRBJ2-2, with 11 bases fitting TRBD2. This CDR3 has 16 amino acids. Germline values: CDR1 SGHTA, CDR2 FQGTGA. V was pared by 3 bases and J by 5 bases, with 5 bases of the junction left unmatched. In nucleotides, the CDR3 is TGTGCCAGCAGCTTGACTAGCGGGAAAGGGACCGGGGAGCTGTTTTTT. It is translated as CASSLTSGKGTGELFF.

The chain recombines TRBV29-1 with TRBJ1-1; D unresolved. CDR3 length equals 12 residues. V was pared by 5 bases and J by 5 bases, with 12 bases between. Germline CDR1 SQVTM, CDR2 ANQGSEA. CDR3 bases: TGCAGCGTTATCCCGGGCAGGACTGAAGCTTTCTTT. It codes for CSVIPGRTEAFF.

Worth noting for this clone: A read error is possible here, since a much larger clone lies one base away. The rearrangement joins TRBV29-1 to TRBJ2-2; 11 bases align to TRBD1. CDR3 length: 14 residues. Germline assignment: CDR1 SQVTM and CDR2 ANQGSEA. V lost 6 bases, J lost 3 bases, and 3 bases stayed unmatched. The CDR3 DNA is TGCAGCGTCGGGACAGGGGGGGACACCGGGGAGCTGTTTTTT. Translation: CSVGTGGDTGELFF.

The V and J genes are TRBV11-2 and TRBJ1-3; TRBD1 is a possible D gene (5 bases). Trimming took off 7 bases at V and 4 bases at J, with 11 bases between the two ends. The CDR3 sequence is 13 residues long. From germline, CDR1 is SGHAT and CDR2 FQNNGV. This chain's CDR3 is CASIASGGNTIYF. CDR3 bases: TGTGCCAGCATCGCTTCAGGGGGAAACACCATATATTTT.

This chain connects TRBV19 to TRBJ2-7; 12 bases are shared with TRBD2. The CDR3 sequence is 15 residues long. Germline CDR1 reads LNHDA; CDR2 reads SQIVND (reference sequence). Germline trimming cut 5 bases from V and 4 bases from J; bases unmatched to any gene: 6. In DNA form, the CDR3 reads TGTGCCAGTAGTTTTCGGACTAGCGGGATTTACGAGCAGTACTTC. Protein sequence: CASSFRTSGIYEQYF.

The J gene is TRBJ2-7, the V gene TRBV7-8, with D possibly being TRBD1 (8 bases). The germline V gene has CDR1 SGHVS and CDR2 FQNEAQ. Trimming pared 1 base from V and 6 bases from J, leaving 16 bases between. The CDR3 is 15 residues long. CDR3 sequence: CASSLVTGGGLEQYF. The CDR3 bases are TGTGCCAGCAGCTTAGTAACAGGGGGGGGTCTCGAGCAGTACTTC.

This clone was found many times. This chain uses TRBV5-3 with TRBJ1-5; possibly TRBD1 for D (6 bases). TRBV5-3 is recorded as an ORF, its role being uncertain. CDR3 length: 14 residues. Trimming shortened V by 1 base and J by 7 bases, and 12 bases separated the two germline ends. The CDR3 is CARSLLEGEQPQHF. CDR3 nucleotides: TGTGCCAGAAGCTTGTTGGAGGGGGAGCAGCCCCAGCATTTT.